A selection of T cell receptor beta chains follows, all from one sample in a study of T-cell reconstitution after alpha-beta-depleted transplantation in children. TCRdb re-derived calls from the PCR reads in MiXCR, one entry per CDR3 protein. The top ten clones hold around a third of a sample with a few hundred thousand distinct CDR3 sequences, 27% of them seen once. The sequencing here drew on PBMCs, taken before TCRalphabeta/CD19-depleted stem cell transplant. The receptors derive from a boy under three years old with Wiskott-Aldrich syndrome, due to receive a stem cell transplant. Both conserved end residues are part of each CDR3. The order of the fields is J gene, clone size, D gene, V gene, CDR3 DNA, CDR3 protein. D genes are given only for firm matches. A row's size may be missing; if present it is once, few, many or a size class.

TRBJ2-1	few	TRBD2	TRBV11-2	TGTGCCAGCAGCTTAGTAGACAGTCTAGCGGGGGGCTCCTACAATGAGCAGTTCTTC	CASSLVDSLAGGSYNEQFF
TRBJ2-5	-	TRBD2	TRBV5-5	TGTGCCAGCAACGTTCAGGGAGGGGAGACCCAGTACTTC	CASNVQGGETQYF
TRBJ2-1	-	-	TRBV7-2	TGTGCCAGCAGCTTAGCGGCCGTATACAATGAGCAGTTCTTC	CASSLAAVYNEQFF
TRBJ2-7	-	-	TRBV29-1	TGCAGCGTTGCGACAGATGTAGCTATCGAGCAGTACTTC	CSVATDVAIEQYF
TRBJ1-1	-	TRBD1	TRBV20-1	TGCAGTGCTAAAGGGACAGGGATTTTCGGAGCTTTCTTT	CSAKGTGIFGAFF
TRBJ2-1	few	-	TRBV5-6	TGTGCCAGCAGCTTGGAGGCGGGTGGTGCCCACAATGAGCAGTTCTTC	CASSLEAGGAHNEQFF
TRBJ2-3	few	-	TRBV4-2	TGTGCCAGCAGCCATGACAGGAGAGGGGATACGCAGTATTTT	CASSHDRRGDTQYF
TRBJ2-2	-	TRBD1	TRBV5-1	TGCGCCAGCAGCTTGGCGTCCCATTTGGGGACAGTTTGGAGGACCGGGGAGCTGTTTTTT	CASSLASHLGTVWRTGELFF
TRBJ2-7	few	-	TRBV13	TGTGCCAGCAGCCTCCGTGGCGGGACAGCCCTTTACGAGCAGTACTTC	CASSLRGGTALYEQYF
TRBJ1-4	few	-	TRBV20-1	TGCAGTGCTTCGACGCTGAATGAAAAACTGTTTTTT	CSASTLNEKLFF
TRBJ2-4	few	-	TRBV20-1	TGCAGTGCTCTCCGGGGACGGGGCATTCAGTACTTC	CSALRGRGIQYF
TRBJ2-1	-	TRBD2	TRBV5-1	TGCGCCAGCAGCTTGCTCGGGAGGTTGGAGTACAATGAGCAGTTCTTC	CASSLLGRLEYNEQFF
TRBJ2-7	-	TRBD1	TRBV5-1	TGCGCCAGCAGACCTGGACAGGGAAAGGGCTCCTACGAGCAGTACTTC	CASRPGQGKGSYEQYF
TRBJ2-7	-	TRBD2	TRBV10-3	TGTGCCATCAGCCATTATTCCGGGACTAGCGGGATGCCGGGTGCCTACGAGCAGTACTTC	CAISHYSGTSGMPGAYEQYF
TRBJ1-6	-	-	TRBV20-1	TGCAGTGCTCCGGGACGGGAGAATTCACCCCTCCACTTT	CSAPGRENSPLHF
TRBJ1-1	-	-	TRBV11-2	TGTGCCAGCAGCGAGAGAGCACAGGGAGGTCGGACTGAAGCTTTCTTT	CASSERAQGGRTEAFF
TRBJ2-1	-	TRBD1	TRBV20-1	TGCAGTGCCCTCGACAGGGGACGGCGCTACAATGAGCAGTTCTTC	CSALDRGRRYNEQFF
TRBJ1-1	-	-	TRBV29-1	TGCAGCGTTGTAGGACCGATGGACACTGAAGCTTTCTTT	CSVVGPMDTEAFF
TRBJ2-1	few	TRBD2	TRBV20-1	TGCAGTGCCACTCCTAGCGGGAGGGACAATGAGCAGTTCTTC	CSATPSGRDNEQFF
TRBJ2-1	-	-	TRBV5-1	TGCGCCAGCAGCGAGGAAAACAATGAGCAGTTCTTC	CASSEENNEQFF
TRBJ2-7	few	TRBD2	TRBV5-6	TGTGCCAGCAGCTGGGGGACTAGCGGAACCTACGAGCAGTACTTC	CASSWGTSGTYEQYF
TRBJ1-5	-	TRBD1	TRBV4-2	TGTGCCAGCAGCCAAGTCGGAGGACAGGAGAATCAGCCCCAGCATTTT	CASSQVGGQENQPQHF
TRBJ1-5	many	-	TRBV5-1	TGCGCCAGCAGCTCGGACGGGAATCAGCCCCAGCATTTT	CASSSDGNQPQHF
TRBJ2-1	few	-	TRBV30	TGTGCCTGGAGGAGCGGAACCTACAATGAGCAGTTCTTC	CAWRSGTYNEQFF
TRBJ2-7	few	-	TRBV7-9	TGTGCCAGCAGCTTCCACGGCGAGCAGTACTTC	CASSFHGEQYF
TRBJ2-1	few	TRBD2	TRBV12-3/TRBV12-4	TGTGCCAGCAGTCCAGCAACTAGCGGGAGGGCCGGGGGCTTGTTCTTC	CASSPATSGRAGGLFF